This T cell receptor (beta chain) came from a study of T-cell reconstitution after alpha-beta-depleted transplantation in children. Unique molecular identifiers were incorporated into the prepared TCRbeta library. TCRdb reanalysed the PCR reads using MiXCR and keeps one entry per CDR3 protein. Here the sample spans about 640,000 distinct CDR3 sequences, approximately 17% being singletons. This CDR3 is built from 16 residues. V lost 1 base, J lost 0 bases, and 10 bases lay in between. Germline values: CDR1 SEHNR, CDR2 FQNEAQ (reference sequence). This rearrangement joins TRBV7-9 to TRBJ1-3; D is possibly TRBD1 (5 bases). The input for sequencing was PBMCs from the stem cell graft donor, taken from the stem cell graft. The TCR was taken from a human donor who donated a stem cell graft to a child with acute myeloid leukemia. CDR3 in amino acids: CASSLDAGSSGNTIYF. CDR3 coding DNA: TGTGCCAGCAGCTTAGATGCAGGGAGCTCTGGAAACACCATATATTTT.